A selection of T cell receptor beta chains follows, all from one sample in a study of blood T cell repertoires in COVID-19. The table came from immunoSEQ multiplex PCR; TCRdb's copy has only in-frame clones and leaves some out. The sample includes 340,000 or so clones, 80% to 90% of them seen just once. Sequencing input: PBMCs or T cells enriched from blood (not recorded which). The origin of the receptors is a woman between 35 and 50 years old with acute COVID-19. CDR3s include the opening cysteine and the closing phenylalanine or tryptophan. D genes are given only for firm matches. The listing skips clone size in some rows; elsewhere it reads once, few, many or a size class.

CDR3nt: TGTGCCAGCAGCTTGGGGGGAAGCGGGGTTCGTGATGAGCAGTTCTTC
CDR3aa: CASSLGGSGVRDEQFF
j_gene: TRBJ2-1
len: 16
d_gene: TRBD2
abundance: NA
v_gene: TRBV7-2

CDR3nt: TGCGCCAGCAGTAATCTCTCTGGAAACACCATATATTTT
CDR3aa: CASSNLSGNTIYF
j_gene: TRBJ1-3
len: 13
d_gene: NA
abundance: NA
v_gene: TRBV23-1

CDR3nt: TGTGCCAGCAGCCAAGAAGGACTAGTCAATGAGCAGTTCTTC
CDR3aa: CASSQEGLVNEQFF
j_gene: TRBJ2-1
len: 14
d_gene: TRBD2
abundance: NA
v_gene: TRBV3-1/TRBV3-2

CDR3nt: TGTGCCAGCAGCTTAGCGCGTGCTTCAGGAGGACTAGCGGGAGTAAGGGAGCAGTTCTTC
CDR3aa: CASSLARASGGLAGVREQFF
j_gene: TRBJ2-1
len: 20
d_gene: TRBD2
abundance: NA
v_gene: TRBV7-2

CDR3nt: TGTGCCAGCAGCTCCACCCGGGCGGGGGGACCAGAGACCCAGTACTTC
CDR3aa: CASSSTRAGGPETQYF
j_gene: TRBJ2-5
len: 16
d_gene: TRBD2
abundance: NA
v_gene: TRBV7-6

CDR3nt: TGTGCCAGCAGTTCCCCGGGGGGTTACAAAAACATTCAGTACTTC
CDR3aa: CASSSPGGYKNIQYF
j_gene: TRBJ2-4
len: 15
d_gene: TRBD2
abundance: NA
v_gene: TRBV28

CDR3nt: TGTGCCAGCAGCTTGTCCGGGACAAATCAGCCCCAGCATTTT
CDR3aa: CASSLSGTNQPQHF
j_gene: TRBJ1-5
len: 14
d_gene: NA
abundance: once
v_gene: TRBV5-4

CDR3nt: TGCGCCAGCAGCCCTCAAACTAGTTCGCAGACCCAGTACTTC
CDR3aa: CASSPQTSSQTQYF
j_gene: TRBJ2-5
len: 14
d_gene: NA
abundance: NA
v_gene: TRBV4-3

CDR3nt: TGTGCCAGCAGGGAGACCGGGACTCACCCCTACGAGCAGTACTTC
CDR3aa: CASRETGTHPYEQYF
j_gene: TRBJ2-7
len: 15
d_gene: NA
abundance: NA
v_gene: TRBV6-5

CDR3nt: TGTGCCAGCAGCCGAGACGGGACAGCTCTTCCTGGAAACACCATATATTTT
CDR3aa: CASSRDGTALPGNTIYF
j_gene: TRBJ1-3
len: 17
d_gene: TRBD1
abundance: NA
v_gene: TRBV7-8

CDR3nt: TGTGCCAGTACCTTGGAGGGAGTCCTCCACTTT
CDR3aa: CASTLEGVLHF
j_gene: TRBJ1-6
len: 11
d_gene: NA
abundance: once
v_gene: TRBV7-8

CDR3nt: TGCAGCATAACTGCGGGGGGGGCGAATAATGAGCAGTTCTTC
CDR3aa: CSITAGGANNEQFF
j_gene: TRBJ2-1
len: 14
d_gene: TRBD2
abundance: NA
v_gene: TRBV29-1

CDR3nt: TGTGCCAGCAGCTTAATACAGGGTCGGGTAGAGACGCAGTATTTT
CDR3aa: CASSLIQGRVETQYF
j_gene: TRBJ2-3
len: 15
d_gene: NA
abundance: NA
v_gene: TRBV7-2

CDR3nt: TGTGCCAGTCGGACAGGGCTTTCTCACGGCTACACCTTC
CDR3aa: CASRTGLSHGYTF
j_gene: TRBJ1-2
len: 13
d_gene: TRBD1
abundance: NA
v_gene: TRBV27

CDR3nt: TGCAGCGTTGTGGAGGACAGGGATCAGCCCCAGCATTTT
CDR3aa: CSVVEDRDQPQHF
j_gene: TRBJ1-5
len: 13
d_gene: TRBD1
abundance: NA
v_gene: TRBV29-1

CDR3nt: TGTGCCAGCAGTTACTCGGGGGGGACTAACATTCAGTACTTC
CDR3aa: CASSYSGGTNIQYF
j_gene: TRBJ2-4
len: 14
d_gene: TRBD2
abundance: NA
v_gene: TRBV6-5

CDR3nt: TGCGCCAGCGAGGACAGGGGGCTTTACACTGAAGCTTTCTTT
CDR3aa: CASEDRGLYTEAFF
j_gene: TRBJ1-1
len: 14
d_gene: TRBD1
abundance: NA
v_gene: TRBV10-2

CDR3nt: TGTGCCAGCAGCCAAGACAGGGCCCAGCCCCAGCATTTT
CDR3aa: CASSQDRAQPQHF
j_gene: TRBJ1-5
len: 13
d_gene: NA
abundance: once
v_gene: TRBV3-1/TRBV3-2

CDR3nt: TGTGCCAGCAGCCAAGATAGCGGGAGGCACCAGATCAATGAGCAGTTCTTC
CDR3aa: CASSQDSGRHQINEQFF
j_gene: TRBJ2-1
len: 17
d_gene: TRBD2
abundance: few
v_gene: TRBV3-1/TRBV3-2

CDR3nt: TGTGCTAGCAGTCCTGGACAGGGGGCTTCGAGTGAGCAGTTCTTC
CDR3aa: CASSPGQGASSEQFF
j_gene: TRBJ2-1
len: 15
d_gene: TRBD1
abundance: NA
v_gene: TRBV7-7

CDR3nt: TGTGCCAGCAGCTTAGACTTTCGCACCGGGGAGCTGTTTTTT
CDR3aa: CASSLDFRTGELFF
j_gene: TRBJ2-2
len: 14
d_gene: NA
abundance: NA
v_gene: TRBV7-2

CDR3nt: TGCGCCAGCACCTTAGCGGGGGGATACACAGATACGCAGTATTTT
CDR3aa: CASTLAGGYTDTQYF
j_gene: TRBJ2-3
len: 15
d_gene: TRBD2
abundance: NA
v_gene: TRBV5-1

CDR3nt: TGTGCCATCAGTGCCCTCCCGGGGGGCTCAAGGCAAGAGACCCAGTACTTC
CDR3aa: CAISALPGGSRQETQYF
j_gene: TRBJ2-5
len: 17
d_gene: NA
abundance: NA
v_gene: TRBV10-3

CDR3nt: TGTGCCAGCAGTTTAGCAGGGGCCACCTACGAGCAGTACTTC
CDR3aa: CASSLAGATYEQYF
j_gene: TRBJ2-7
len: 14
d_gene: NA
abundance: few
v_gene: TRBV27

CDR3nt: TGTGCCAGCAGTTACGGAGGAGAGAACACTGAAGCTTTCTTT
CDR3aa: CASSYGGENTEAFF
j_gene: TRBJ1-1
len: 14
d_gene: NA
abundance: NA
v_gene: TRBV6-2/TRBV6-3

CDR3nt: TGTGCCAGCCGGGACAGGAATAATTCACCCCTCCACTTT
CDR3aa: CASRDRNNSPLHF
j_gene: TRBJ1-6
len: 13
d_gene: TRBD1
abundance: NA
v_gene: TRBV6-5

CDR3nt: TGTGCCAGCAGCCGGGGACAGTTCTCTGGAAACACCATATATTTT
CDR3aa: CASSRGQFSGNTIYF
j_gene: TRBJ1-3
len: 15
d_gene: TRBD1
abundance: NA
v_gene: TRBV7-6

CDR3nt: TGTGCCAGCAGCTTGGAACAGAATAATTCACCCCTCCACTTT
CDR3aa: CASSLEQNNSPLHF
j_gene: TRBJ1-6
len: 14
d_gene: NA
abundance: NA
v_gene: TRBV5-6

CDR3nt: TGTGCCAGTAGTATACAGGGCTTTAGCAATCAGCCCCAGCATTTT
CDR3aa: CASSIQGFSNQPQHF
j_gene: TRBJ1-5
len: 15
d_gene: NA
abundance: NA
v_gene: TRBV19

CDR3nt: TGCAGCGTTGGGGGACAGGGGAGCTCTGGAAACACCATATATTTT
CDR3aa: CSVGGQGSSGNTIYF
j_gene: TRBJ1-3
len: 15
d_gene: TRBD1
abundance: NA
v_gene: TRBV29-1

CDR3nt: TGTGCCAGCAGCTCGGGACAGGGAGCCTACGAGCAGTACTTC
CDR3aa: CASSSGQGAYEQYF
j_gene: TRBJ2-7
len: 14
d_gene: TRBD1
abundance: NA
v_gene: TRBV7-9

CDR3nt: TGTGCCAGCAGTGACCCCCCGGGACAGACCTACGAGCAGTACTTC
CDR3aa: CASSDPPGQTYEQYF
j_gene: TRBJ2-7
len: 15
d_gene: TRBD1
abundance: NA
v_gene: TRBV6-2/TRBV6-3

CDR3nt: TGTGCCAGCAGCTTAGCTTTAGGGAGCTATGGCTACACCTTC
CDR3aa: CASSLALGSYGYTF
j_gene: TRBJ1-2
len: 14
d_gene: NA
abundance: NA
v_gene: TRBV7-9

CDR3nt: TGTGCCAGCAGCGTTGGACAGGCCTATGGCTACACCTTC
CDR3aa: CASSVGQAYGYTF
j_gene: TRBJ1-2
len: 13
d_gene: TRBD1
abundance: NA
v_gene: TRBV12-3/TRBV12-4

CDR3nt: TGTGCCAGCAGCTTGTTAGGGGTGTCCACAGATACGCAGTATTTT
CDR3aa: CASSLLGVSTDTQYF
j_gene: TRBJ2-3
len: 15
d_gene: NA
abundance: NA
v_gene: TRBV5-5

CDR3nt: TGTGCCAGCAGCTTAGGACAGGGACAGAACTATGGCTACACCTTC
CDR3aa: CASSLGQGQNYGYTF
j_gene: TRBJ1-2
len: 15
d_gene: TRBD1
abundance: NA
v_gene: TRBV11-2

CDR3nt: TGTGCCAGCAGCCGTCGGACTGACTCTGGGGCCAACGTCCTGACTTTC
CDR3aa: CASSRRTDSGANVLTF
j_gene: TRBJ2-6
len: 16
d_gene: NA
abundance: NA
v_gene: TRBV3-1/TRBV3-2

CDR3nt: TGTGCCAGCAGTTTTAGACAGAACACTGAAGCTTTCTTT
CDR3aa: CASSFRQNTEAFF
j_gene: TRBJ1-1
len: 13
d_gene: NA
abundance: NA
v_gene: TRBV12-3/TRBV12-4

CDR3nt: TGTGCCAGCAGTGACAGAGGCTCTGGGGCCAACGTCCTGACTTTC
CDR3aa: CASSDRGSGANVLTF
j_gene: TRBJ2-6
len: 15
d_gene: NA
abundance: NA
v_gene: TRBV2

CDR3nt: TGTGCCAGCAGCTCAGGGACAGGACTAGCCAAAAACATTCAGTACTTC
CDR3aa: CASSSGTGLAKNIQYF
j_gene: TRBJ2-4
len: 16
d_gene: TRBD1
abundance: NA
v_gene: TRBV7-9

CDR3nt: TGTGCCAGCAGTTTAACAGGACTAGCGGGGGACCTCTACGAGCAGTACTTC
CDR3aa: CASSLTGLAGDLYEQYF
j_gene: TRBJ2-7
len: 17
d_gene: TRBD2
abundance: NA
v_gene: TRBV27

CDR3nt: TGTGCCAGCAGTCTCCGGACAGGGGGTGTCGCCGGGGAGCTGTTTTTT
CDR3aa: CASSLRTGGVAGELFF
j_gene: TRBJ2-2
len: 16
d_gene: TRBD1
abundance: NA
v_gene: TRBV28

CDR3nt: TGTGCCAGCGCCCCCCAGCGGTACAGGGGGCCGCTAGCGGGAGTCGTGAATGAGCAGTTCTTC
CDR3aa: CASAPQRYRGPLAGVVNEQFF
j_gene: TRBJ2-1
len: 21
d_gene: NA
abundance: NA
v_gene: TRBV2

CDR3nt: TGTGCCAGAAGCCCCGAACTTAGGAGCACTGAAGCTTTCTTT
CDR3aa: CARSPELRSTEAFF
j_gene: TRBJ1-1
len: 14
d_gene: NA
abundance: NA
v_gene: TRBV7-5

CDR3nt: TGTGCTAGCAGCTTAGTGGGGGCTCCCACAGATACGCAGTATTTT
CDR3aa: CASSLVGAPTDTQYF
j_gene: TRBJ2-3
len: 15
d_gene: NA
abundance: NA
v_gene: TRBV7-7

CDR3nt: TGCGCCAGCAGCCAAGAACTGCAGGGGGCGAGAGGAGCTTTCTTT
CDR3aa: CASSQELQGARGAFF
j_gene: TRBJ1-1
len: 15
d_gene: TRBD1
abundance: NA
v_gene: TRBV4-1

CDR3nt: TGTGCCAGCCGAGGTGCCCAGCAGTTCTTC
CDR3aa: CASRGAQQFF
j_gene: TRBJ2-1
len: 10
d_gene: NA
abundance: NA
v_gene: TRBV7-3

CDR3nt: TGTGCCAGCCGCCGTCCGACTGGGAGCTCCTACGAGCAGTACTTC
CDR3aa: CASRRPTGSSYEQYF
j_gene: TRBJ2-7
len: 15
d_gene: NA
abundance: NA
v_gene: TRBV28

CDR3nt: TGCGCCAGCAGCCCGACAGGGACAGCTAATAATTCACCCCTCCACTTT
CDR3aa: CASSPTGTANNSPLHF
j_gene: TRBJ1-6
len: 16
d_gene: TRBD1
abundance: NA
v_gene: TRBV5-1

CDR3nt: TGTGCCAGCAGCTCCCCGTCGGGGAACACTGAAGCTTTCTTT
CDR3aa: CASSSPSGNTEAFF
j_gene: TRBJ1-1
len: 14
d_gene: NA
abundance: NA
v_gene: TRBV27

CDR3nt: TGTGCCAGCAGCTTGAGGGACGGGACGGAGGGGTTCTCCTACGAGCAGTACTTC
CDR3aa: CASSLRDGTEGFSYEQYF
j_gene: TRBJ2-7
len: 18
d_gene: NA
abundance: NA
v_gene: TRBV5-7

CDR3nt: TGTGCTAGTTACAATGAGCAGTTCTTC
CDR3aa: CASYNEQFF
j_gene: TRBJ2-1
len: 9
d_gene: NA
abundance: NA
v_gene: TRBV7-7

CDR3nt: TGTGCCAGCAGCCGACAGGGGAAAGACACTGAAGCTTTCTTT
CDR3aa: CASSRQGKDTEAFF
j_gene: TRBJ1-1
len: 14
d_gene: TRBD1
abundance: NA
v_gene: TRBV7-3

CDR3nt: TGTGCCAGCAGTTCGAATCCGGGACACCAGCATTTT
CDR3aa: CASSSNPGHQHF
j_gene: TRBJ1-5
len: 12
d_gene: NA
abundance: few
v_gene: TRBV28